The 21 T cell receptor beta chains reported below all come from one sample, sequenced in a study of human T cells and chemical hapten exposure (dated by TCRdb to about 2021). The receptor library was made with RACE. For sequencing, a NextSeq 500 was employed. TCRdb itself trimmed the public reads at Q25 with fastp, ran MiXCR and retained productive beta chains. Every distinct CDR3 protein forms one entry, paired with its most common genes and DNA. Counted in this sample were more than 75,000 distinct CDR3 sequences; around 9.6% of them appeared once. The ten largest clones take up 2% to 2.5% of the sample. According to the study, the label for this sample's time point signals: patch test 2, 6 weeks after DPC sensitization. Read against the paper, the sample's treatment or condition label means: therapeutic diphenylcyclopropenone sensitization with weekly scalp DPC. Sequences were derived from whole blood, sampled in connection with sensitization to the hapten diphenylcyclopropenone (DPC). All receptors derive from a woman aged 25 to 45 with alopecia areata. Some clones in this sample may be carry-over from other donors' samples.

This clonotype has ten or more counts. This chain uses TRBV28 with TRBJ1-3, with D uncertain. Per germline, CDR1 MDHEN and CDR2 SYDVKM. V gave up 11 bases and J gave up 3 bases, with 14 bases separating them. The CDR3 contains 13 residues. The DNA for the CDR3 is TGTGCCGGTGGAAGGAGCAATGGAAACACCATATATTTT. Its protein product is CAGGRSNGNTIYF.

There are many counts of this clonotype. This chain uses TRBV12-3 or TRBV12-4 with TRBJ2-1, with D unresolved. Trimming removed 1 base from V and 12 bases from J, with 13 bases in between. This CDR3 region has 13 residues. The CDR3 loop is CASSLGSPGPQFF. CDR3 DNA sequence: TGTGCCAGCAGTTTAGGCTCCCCAGGACCGCAGTTCTTC.

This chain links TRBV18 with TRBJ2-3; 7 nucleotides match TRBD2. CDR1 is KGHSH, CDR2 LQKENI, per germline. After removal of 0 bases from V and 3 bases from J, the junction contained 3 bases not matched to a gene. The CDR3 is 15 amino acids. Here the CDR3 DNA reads TGTGCCAGCTCACCACCGGGTAGCGGGACAGATACGCAGTATTTT. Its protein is CASSPPGSGTDTQYF.

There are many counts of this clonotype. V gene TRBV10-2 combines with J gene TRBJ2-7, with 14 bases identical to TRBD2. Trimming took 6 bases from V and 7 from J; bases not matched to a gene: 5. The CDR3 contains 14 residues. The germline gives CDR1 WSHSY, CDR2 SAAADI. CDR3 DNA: TGCGCCAGCAGGGGGACTAGCGGGAGTGGTGAGCAGTACTTC. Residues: CASRGTSGSGEQYF.

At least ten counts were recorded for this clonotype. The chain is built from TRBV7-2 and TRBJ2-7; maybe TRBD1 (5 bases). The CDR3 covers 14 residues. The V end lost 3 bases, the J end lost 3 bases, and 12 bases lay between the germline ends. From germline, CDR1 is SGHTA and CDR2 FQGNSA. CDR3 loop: CASSFQQGGYEQYF. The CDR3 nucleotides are TGTGCCAGCAGCTTTCAGCAGGGCGGCTACGAGCAGTACTTC.

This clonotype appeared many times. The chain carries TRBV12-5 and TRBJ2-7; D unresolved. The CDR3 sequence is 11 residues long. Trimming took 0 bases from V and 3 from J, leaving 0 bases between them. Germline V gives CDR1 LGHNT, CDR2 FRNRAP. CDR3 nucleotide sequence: TGTGCTAGTGGTTTGGTCTACGAGCAGTACTTC. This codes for CASGLVYEQYF.

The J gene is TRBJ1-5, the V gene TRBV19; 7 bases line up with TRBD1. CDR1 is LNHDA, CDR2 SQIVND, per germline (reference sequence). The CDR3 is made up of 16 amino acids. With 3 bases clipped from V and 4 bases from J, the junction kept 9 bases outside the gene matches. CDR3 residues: CASSILLGQRNQPQHF. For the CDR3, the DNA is TGTGCCAGTAGTATTTTATTGGGACAGCGAAATCAGCCCCAGCATTTT.

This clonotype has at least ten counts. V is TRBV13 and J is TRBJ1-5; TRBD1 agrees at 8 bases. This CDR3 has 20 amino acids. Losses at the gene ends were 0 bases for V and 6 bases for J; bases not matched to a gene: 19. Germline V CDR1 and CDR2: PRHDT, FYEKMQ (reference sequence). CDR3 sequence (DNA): TGTGCCAGCAGCTTAGGCCGAACCTCCCGGACAGGGAGTTATCGTCAGCCCCAGCATTTT. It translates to CASSLGRTSRTGSYRQPQHF.

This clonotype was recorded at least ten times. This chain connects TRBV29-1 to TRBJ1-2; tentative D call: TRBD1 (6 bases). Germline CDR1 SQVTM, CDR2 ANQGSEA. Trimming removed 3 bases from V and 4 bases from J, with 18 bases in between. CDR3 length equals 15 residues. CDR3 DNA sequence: TGCAGCGTTGATGCCCCCAGGGGACGGAGCTATGGCTACACCTTC. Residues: CSVDAPRGRSYGYTF.

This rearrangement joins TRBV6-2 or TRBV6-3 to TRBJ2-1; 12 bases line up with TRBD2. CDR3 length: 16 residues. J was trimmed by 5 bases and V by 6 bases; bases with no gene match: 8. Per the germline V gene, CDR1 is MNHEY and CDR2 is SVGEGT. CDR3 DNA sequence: TGTGCCAGCAGCCTCGGACTAGCGGGAATTAACAATGAGCAGTTCTTC. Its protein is CASSLGLAGINNEQFF.

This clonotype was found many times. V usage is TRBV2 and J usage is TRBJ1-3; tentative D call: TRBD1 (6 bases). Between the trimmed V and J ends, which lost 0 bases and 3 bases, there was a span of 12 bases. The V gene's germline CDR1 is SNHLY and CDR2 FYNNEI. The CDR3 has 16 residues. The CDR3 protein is CASSEARGLSGNTIYF. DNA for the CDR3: TGTGCCAGCAGTGAAGCGCGGGGGCTTAGTGGAAACACCATATATTTT.

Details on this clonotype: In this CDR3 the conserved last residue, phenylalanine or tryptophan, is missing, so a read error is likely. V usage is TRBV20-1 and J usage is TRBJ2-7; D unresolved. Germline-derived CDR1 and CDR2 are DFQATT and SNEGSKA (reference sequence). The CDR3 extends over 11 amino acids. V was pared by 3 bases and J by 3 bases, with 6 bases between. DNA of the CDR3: TGCAGTGCTAGTTTGTACTACGAGCAGTACTCC. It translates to CSASLYYEQYS.

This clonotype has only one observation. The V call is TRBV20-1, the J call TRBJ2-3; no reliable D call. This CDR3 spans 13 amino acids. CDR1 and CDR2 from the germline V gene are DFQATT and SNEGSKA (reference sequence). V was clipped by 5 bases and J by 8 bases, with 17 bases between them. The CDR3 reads CSAPSPGPGTQYF. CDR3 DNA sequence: TGCAGTGCTCCTTCACCGGGTCCTGGTACGCAGTATTTT.

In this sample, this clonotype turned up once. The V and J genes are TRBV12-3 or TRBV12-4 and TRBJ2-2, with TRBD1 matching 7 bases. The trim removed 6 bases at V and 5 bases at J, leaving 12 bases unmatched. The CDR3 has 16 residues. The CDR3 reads CASSAGGNHPTGELFF. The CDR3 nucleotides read TGTGCCAGCAGCGCAGGGGGAAATCACCCAACCGGGGAGCTGTTTTTT.

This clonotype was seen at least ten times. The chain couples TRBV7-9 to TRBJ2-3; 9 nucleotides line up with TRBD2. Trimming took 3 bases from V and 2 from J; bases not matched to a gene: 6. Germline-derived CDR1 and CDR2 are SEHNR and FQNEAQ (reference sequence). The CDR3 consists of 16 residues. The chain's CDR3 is CASSLEGGRATDTQYF. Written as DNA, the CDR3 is TGTGCCAGCAGCTTGGAAGGCGGGAGGGCCACAGATACGCAGTATTTT. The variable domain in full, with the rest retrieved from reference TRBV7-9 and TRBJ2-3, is DTGVSQNPRHKITKRGQNVTFRCDPISEHNRLYWYRQTLGQGPEFLTYFQNEAQLEKSRLLSDRFSAERPKGSFSTLEIQRTEQGDSAMYLCASSLEGGRATDTQYFGPGTRLTVL.

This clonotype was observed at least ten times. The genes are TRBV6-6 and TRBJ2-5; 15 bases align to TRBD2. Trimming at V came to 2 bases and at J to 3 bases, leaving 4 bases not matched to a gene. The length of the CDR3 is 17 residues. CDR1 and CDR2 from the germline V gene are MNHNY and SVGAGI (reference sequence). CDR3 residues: CASSYAGTSGGKETQYF. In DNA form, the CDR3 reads TGTGCCAGCAGTTACGCCGGGACTAGCGGGGGGAAAGAGACCCAGTACTTC.

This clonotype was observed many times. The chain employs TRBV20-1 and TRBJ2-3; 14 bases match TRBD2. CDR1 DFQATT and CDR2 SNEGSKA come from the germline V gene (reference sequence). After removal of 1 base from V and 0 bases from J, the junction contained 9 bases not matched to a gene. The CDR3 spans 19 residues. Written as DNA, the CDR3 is TGCAGTGCTAGAGTAGGGACTAGCGGGAGTAAGGACAGCACAGATACGCAGTATTTT. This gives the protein CSARVGTSGSKDSTDTQYF.

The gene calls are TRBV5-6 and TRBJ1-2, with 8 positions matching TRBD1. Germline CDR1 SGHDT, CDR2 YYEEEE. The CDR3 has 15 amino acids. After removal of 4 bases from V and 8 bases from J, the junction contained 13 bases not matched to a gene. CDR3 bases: TGTGCCAGCAGCCCGGACGGGACAGGCGGGGTGGGCTACACCTTC. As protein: CASSPDGTGGVGYTF.

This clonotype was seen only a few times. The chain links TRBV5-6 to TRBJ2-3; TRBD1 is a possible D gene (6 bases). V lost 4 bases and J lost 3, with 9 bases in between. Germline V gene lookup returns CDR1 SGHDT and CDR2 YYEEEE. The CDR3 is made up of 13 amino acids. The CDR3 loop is CASSGGPTDTQYF. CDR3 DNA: TGTGCCAGCAGCGGGGGCCCGACAGATACGCAGTATTTT.

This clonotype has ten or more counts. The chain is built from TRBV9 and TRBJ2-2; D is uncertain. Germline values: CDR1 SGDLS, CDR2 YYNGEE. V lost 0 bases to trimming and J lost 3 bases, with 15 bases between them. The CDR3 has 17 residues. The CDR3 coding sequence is TGTGCCAGCAGCGTAGGTGGTGGCAGCCTCTACACCGGGGAGCTGTTTTTT. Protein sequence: CASSVGGGSLYTGELFF. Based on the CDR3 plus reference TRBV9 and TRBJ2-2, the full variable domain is DSGVTQTPKHLITATGQRVTLRCSPRSGDLSVYWYQQSLDQGLQFLIQYYNGEERAKGNILERFSAQQFPDLHSELNLSSLELGDSALYFCASSVGGGSLYTGELFFGEGSRLTVL.

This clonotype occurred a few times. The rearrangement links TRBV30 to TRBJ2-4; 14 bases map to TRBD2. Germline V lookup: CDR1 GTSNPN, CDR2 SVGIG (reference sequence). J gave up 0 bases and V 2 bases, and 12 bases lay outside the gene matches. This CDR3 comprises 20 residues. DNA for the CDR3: TGTGCCTGGAGTCTCCTGACTAGCGGGAGGGCCGGCGGAGCCAAAAACATTCAGTACTTC. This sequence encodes CAWSLLTSGRAGGAKNIQYF.